Following are 7 T cell receptor beta chains from one sample sequenced in a study of T cell responses to AZD1222 COVID-19 vaccine. Repertoires were generated with immunoSEQ multiplex PCR, while TCRdb's copy carries only in-frame clones and drops some. The sample lists some 150,000 clones; approximately 86% were seen once. The source material was peripheral blood, sampled after recovery from COVID-19. The receptor set was obtained from an adult who had recovered from COVID-19.

CDR3 residues: CASATVQETQYF. Written as DNA, the CDR3 is TGTGCCAGCGCAACAGTCCAAGAGACCCAGTACTTC. The chain is built from TRBV3-1 (or the pseudogene TRBV3-2) and TRBJ2-5; D unclear. CDR1 LGHDT and CDR2 YNNKEL come from the germline V gene (reference sequence). V gave up 8 bases and J gave up 1 base, with 8 bases separating them. CDR3 length: 12 residues.

The V and J genes are TRBV6-5 and TRBJ1-2; 8 bases line up with TRBD1. Germline trimming cut 5 bases from V and 3 bases from J; bases unmatched to any gene: 5. The CDR3 covers 14 residues. Germline assignment: CDR1 MNHEY and CDR2 SVGAGI. The CDR3 bases are TGTGCCAGCAGTCGAGACAGGGGTTACTATGGCTACACCTTC. Translating gives CASSRDRGYYGYTF.

The chain joins TRBV7-9 to TRBJ1-1; D ambiguous. Germline V gene sequence: CDR1 SEHNR, CDR2 FQNEAQ (reference sequence). This CDR3 contains 14 residues. With 1 base removed from V and 1 base from J, the gap between germline ends came to 7 bases. CDR3 sequence (DNA): TGTGCCAGCAGCTTAGATATAGAGAACACTGAAGCTTTCTTT. Its translation: CASSLDIENTEAFF.

CDR3 DNA: TGTGCCAGCAGTTTATTCAGGGGTCAGCCCCAGCATTTT. Amino acid sequence: CASSLFRGQPQHF. The chain recombines TRBV27 with TRBJ1-5; D may be TRBD1 (6 bases). The CDR3 has 13 amino acids. V lost 1 base to trimming and J lost 6 bases, with 7 bases between them. Per the germline V gene, CDR1 is MNHEY and CDR2 is SMNVEV (reference sequence).

V gene TRBV19 combines with J gene TRBJ1-1, with a possible D match to TRBD1 (5 bases). Germline lookup yields CDR1 LNHDA and CDR2 SQIVND (reference sequence). This CDR3 comprises 15 residues. Trimming took 5 bases from V and 2 from J, leaving 15 bases between them. CDR3 DNA: TGTGCCAGTAGTTCCCCCTCAGGGTTCAACACTGAAGCTTTCTTT. The encoded protein is CASSSPSGFNTEAFF.

The rearrangement joins TRBV6-5 to TRBJ1-1; tentatively, D is TRBD1 (6 bases). Germline V lookup: CDR1 MNHEY, CDR2 SVGAGI. V was clipped by 7 bases and J by 6 bases, with 15 bases between them. CDR3 length: 13 amino acids. The DNA of the CDR3 is TGTGCCAGCATGGCAGGGGAGGGCCCTGAAGCTTTCTTT. Protein product: CASMAGEGPEAFF.

The rearrangement uses TRBV4-2 and TRBJ2-3; 10 bases agree with TRBD1. Germline V CDR1 and CDR2: LGHNA, YNFKEQ. The CDR3 extends over 16 amino acids. Losses at the gene ends were 4 bases for V and 1 base for J; bases not matched to a gene: 5. The CDR3 sequence is CASSRSGTGGTDTQYF. For the CDR3, the DNA is TGTGCCAGCAGCCGCTCTGGGACAGGGGGCACAGATACGCAGTATTTT.